This T cell receptor (beta chain) was obtained from a study of blood T cell repertoires in COVID-19. Original processing methods: Amplification with reference gene primers provided the estimates of nucleated cell counts. TCRdb's copy holds only in-frame clones and misses some; the assay was immunoSEQ multiplex PCR. V, J and clone size derive from that table, while D and trimming were established from the DNA sequence. This repertoire shows 380,000 or so clones, roughly nine tenths found once; its top ten account for approximately 1.2%. There are 14 residues in the CDR3. V gave up 3 bases and J gave up 4 bases; unmatched junction bases: 5. Germline CDR1 SGHTA, CDR2 FQGNSA.

Sequenced input: peripheral blood. This clonotype originated in a man aged 40-49 years with acute or convalescent COVID-19. V gene TRBV7-2 combines with J gene TRBJ2-7; 8 nucleotides agree with TRBD2. In DNA, the CDR3 is TGTGCCAGCAGCTTCAGCGGGAGTTTTTACGAGCAGTACTTC. This codes for CASSFSGSFYEQYF.